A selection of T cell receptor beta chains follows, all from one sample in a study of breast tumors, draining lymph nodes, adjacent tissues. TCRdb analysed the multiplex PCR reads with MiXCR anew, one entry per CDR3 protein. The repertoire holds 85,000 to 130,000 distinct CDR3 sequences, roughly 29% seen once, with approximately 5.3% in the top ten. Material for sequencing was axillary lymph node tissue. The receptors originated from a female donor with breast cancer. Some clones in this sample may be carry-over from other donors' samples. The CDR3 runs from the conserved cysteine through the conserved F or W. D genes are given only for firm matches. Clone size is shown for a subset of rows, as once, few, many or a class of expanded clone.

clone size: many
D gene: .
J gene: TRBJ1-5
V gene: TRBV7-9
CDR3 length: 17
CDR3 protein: CASSLVVTGSGNQPQHF
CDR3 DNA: TGTGCCAGCAGCTTAGTGGTCACAGGGTCGGGCAATCAGCCCCAGCATTTT

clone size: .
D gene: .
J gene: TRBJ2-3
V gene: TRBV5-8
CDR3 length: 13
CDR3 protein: CASSLVGIDTQYF
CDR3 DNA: TGTGCCAGCAGCTTGGTGGGGATAGATACGCAGTATTTT

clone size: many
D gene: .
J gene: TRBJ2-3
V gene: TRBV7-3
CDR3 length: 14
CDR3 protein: CASSLSGAGDTQYF
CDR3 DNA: TGTGCCAGCAGCTTATCAGGGGCGGGGGATACGCAGTATTTT

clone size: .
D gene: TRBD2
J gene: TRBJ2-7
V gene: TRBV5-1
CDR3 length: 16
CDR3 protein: CASSLRTSGLSYEQYF
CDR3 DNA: TGCGCCAGCAGCCTAAGGACTAGCGGGCTCTCCTACGAGCAGTACTTC

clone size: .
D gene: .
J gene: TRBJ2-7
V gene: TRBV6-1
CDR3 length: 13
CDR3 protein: CASSKEGYYEQYF
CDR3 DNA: TGTGCCAGCAGCAAAGAGGGATATTACGAGCAGTACTTC

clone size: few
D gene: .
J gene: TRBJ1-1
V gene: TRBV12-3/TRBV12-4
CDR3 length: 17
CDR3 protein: CASSFQVVGRQGTEAFF
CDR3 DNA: TGTGCCAGCAGTTTCCAAGTCGTAGGGCGGCAGGGCACTGAAGCTTTCTTT

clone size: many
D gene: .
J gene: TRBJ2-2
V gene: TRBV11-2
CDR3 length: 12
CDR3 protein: CASTLNTGELFF
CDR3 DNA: TGTGCCAGCACCTTGAACACCGGGGAGCTGTTTTTT

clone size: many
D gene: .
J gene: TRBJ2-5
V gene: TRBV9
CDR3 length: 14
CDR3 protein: CASSLDHYQETQYF
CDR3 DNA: TGTGCCAGCAGCCTGGACCACTACCAAGAGACCCAGTACTTC

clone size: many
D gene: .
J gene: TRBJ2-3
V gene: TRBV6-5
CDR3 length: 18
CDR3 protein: CASSYWTLDGGREDTQYF
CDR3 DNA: TGTGCCAGCAGTTACTGGACATTGGACGGCGGTCGGGAAGATACGCAGTATTTT

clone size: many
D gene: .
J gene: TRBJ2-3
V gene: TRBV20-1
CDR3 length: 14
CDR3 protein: CSAISLTTADTQYF
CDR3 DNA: TGCAGTGCTATTTCATTGACTACGGCAGATACGCAGTATTTT

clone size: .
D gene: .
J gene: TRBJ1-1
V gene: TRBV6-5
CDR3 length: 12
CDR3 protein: CASGRAGTEAFF
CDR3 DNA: TGTGCCAGCGGGCGTGCGGGCACTGAAGCTTTCTTT

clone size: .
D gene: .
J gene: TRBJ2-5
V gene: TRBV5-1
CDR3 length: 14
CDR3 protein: CASSEAPPQETQYF
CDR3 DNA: TGCGCCAGCAGCGAAGCTCCGCCCCAAGAGACCCAGTACTTC

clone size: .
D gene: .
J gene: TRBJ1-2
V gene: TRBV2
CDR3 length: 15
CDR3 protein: CASRGTYSGIGGYTF
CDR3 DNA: TGTGCCAGCAGAGGTACCTACAGTGGAATCGGTGGCTACACCTTC

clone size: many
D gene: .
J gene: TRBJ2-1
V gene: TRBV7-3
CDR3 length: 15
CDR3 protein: CASSNQGEGGNEQFF
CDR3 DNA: TGTGCCAGCAGCAACCAGGGGGAGGGGGGGAATGAGCAGTTCTTC

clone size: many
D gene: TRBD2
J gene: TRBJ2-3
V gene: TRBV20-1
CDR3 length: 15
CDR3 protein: CSARGGGLAADTQYF
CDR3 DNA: TGCAGTGCTAGGGGGGGGGGACTAGCTGCAGATACGCAGTATTTT

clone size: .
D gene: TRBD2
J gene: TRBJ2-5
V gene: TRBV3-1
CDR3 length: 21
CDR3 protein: CASSQDRFRASGGVYQETQYF
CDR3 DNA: TGTGCCAGCAGCCAAGATCGTTTTAGGGCCAGCGGGGGGGTTTATCAAGAGACCCAGTACTTC

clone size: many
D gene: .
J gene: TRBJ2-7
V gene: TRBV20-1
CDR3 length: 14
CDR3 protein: CSARAGGGLYEQYF
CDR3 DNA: TGCAGTGCTAGAGCTGGGGGAGGACTGTACGAGCAGTACTTC

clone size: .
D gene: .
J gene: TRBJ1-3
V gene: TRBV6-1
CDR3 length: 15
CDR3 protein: CASSGDVISGNTIYF
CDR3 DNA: TGTGCCAGCAGTGGAGACGTCATCTCTGGAAACACCATATATTTT

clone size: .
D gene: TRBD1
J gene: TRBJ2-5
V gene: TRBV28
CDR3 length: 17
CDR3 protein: CASSSHPGTGVQETQYF
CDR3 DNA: TGTGCCAGCAGTTCCCATCCCGGGACAGGGGTACAAGAGACCCAGTACTTC

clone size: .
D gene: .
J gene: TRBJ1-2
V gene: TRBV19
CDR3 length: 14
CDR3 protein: CASSLGRSNYGYTF
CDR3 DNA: TGTGCCAGTAGTCTCGGGAGATCGAACTATGGCTACACCTTC

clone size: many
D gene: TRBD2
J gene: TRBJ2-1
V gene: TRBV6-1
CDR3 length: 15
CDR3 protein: CATRLAGGSGGEQFF
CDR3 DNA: TGTGCCACCCGACTAGCGGGGGGATCAGGGGGTGAGCAGTTCTTC

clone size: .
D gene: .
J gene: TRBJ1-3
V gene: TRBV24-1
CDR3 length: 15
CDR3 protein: CATSVDSPPGNTIYF
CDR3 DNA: TGTGCCACCAGTGTGGACAGCCCACCTGGAAACACCATATATTTT